This T cell receptor beta chain appears in the sequencing data of a study of OX40 agonist ivuxolimab in advanced cancers. Turning to the study itself: Partial responses were observed in three patients, of whom one had hepatocellular carcinoma and two had cutaneous melanoma.

The assay was immunoSEQ multiplex PCR, and TCRdb's table has in-frame clones only and misses some. Of 30,000 to 45,000 clones listed, 88% are singletons. Notes on the study in general: Clones of CD4+ and CD8+ blood T cells grew by week 6 at doses of 0.1 to 3.0 mg/kg. Expanded clones tended on average to be more numerous among CD8+ T cells than CD4+.

Remarks on this clone: What it binds is not known.

The trim removed 1 base at V and 2 bases at J, leaving 10 bases unmatched. The CDR3 contains 17 residues. Germline V gene lookup returns CDR1 SEHNR and CDR2 FQNEAQ (reference sequence). The clonotype originates from an adult with an advanced solid tumor such as melanoma, head and neck, liver or kidney cancer. Sequences were derived from CD4+ or CD8+ T cells sorted from blood, sampled in a trial of the OX40 agonist ivuxolimab. The chain joins TRBV7-9 to TRBJ2-5; 7 nucleotides line up with TRBD2. CDR3 in DNA: TGTGCCAGCAGCTTAGAAGTGAGGGAGGGACTACAAGAGACCCAGTACTTC. Translating it yields CASSLEVREGLQETQYF.